These T cell receptor beta chains were read from a single sample in a study of siplizumab effects on memory and regulatory T cells. Data came from immunoSEQ multiplex PCR; TCRdb stores just in-frame clones and leaves some out. The sample gives around 110,000 clones, roughly 94% of which show up once; roughly 1.7% is in the top ten. The sequenced material came from non-Treg CD4+ T cells sorted from blood. The receptors stem from a human donor in good health. CDR3s include the opening cysteine and the closing phenylalanine or tryptophan. A D gene is named only where the DNA matches it firmly. Clone size is not always given. Where it is, it says once, few, many or a class for expanded clones.

TRBV7-9	NA	TRBJ1-3	NA	TGTGCCAGCAGCCAGGGTCGGATCTCTGGAAACACCATATATTTT	CASSQGRISGNTIYF
TRBV2	TRBD2	TRBJ2-1	NA	TGTGCCAGCACGACTAGCGGGGACCTAAATGAGCAGTTCTTC	CASTTSGDLNEQFF
TRBV14	NA	TRBJ1-5	NA	TGTGCCAGCAGCCAACAGGTGAATCAGCCCCAGCATTTT	CASSQQVNQPQHF
TRBV7-3	TRBD2	TRBJ2-3	NA	TGTGCCAGCAGCCCGATAGCGGGAGGTCGCACAGATACGCAGTATTTT	CASSPIAGGRTDTQYF
TRBV30	TRBD2	TRBJ2-7	NA	TGTGCCTGGAGCGCGCCTCCGGGGGGAGAGCAGTACTTC	CAWSAPPGGEQYF
TRBV18	NA	TRBJ1-1	NA	TGTGCCAGCTCACCACGAGTCCGGGAAGGGGGCACTGAAGCTTTCTTT	CASSPRVREGGTEAFF
TRBV7-2	NA	TRBJ2-7	NA	TGTGCCAGCAGCCCCCTGGGAGGAGGCCCCTCCGAGCAGTACTTC	CASSPLGGGPSEQYF
TRBV7-6	NA	TRBJ1-2	NA	TGTGCCAGCAGTACTGGGACCGTCAGTAGCTACACCTTC	CASSTGTVSSYTF
TRBV9	NA	TRBJ1-5	few	TGTGCCAGCAGCGTAGGTAATAGCAATCAGCCCCAGCATTTT	CASSVGNSNQPQHF
TRBV9	NA	TRBJ2-3	once	TGTGCCAGCAGCGTAGGCCCAGGGAGAATCACAGATACGCAGTATTTT	CASSVGPGRITDTQYF
TRBV6-5	NA	TRBJ2-4	NA	TGTGCCAGCAGCACCATACAGCTAGCCAAAAACATTCAGTACTTC	CASSTIQLAKNIQYF
TRBV29-1	TRBD1	TRBJ1-1	NA	TGCAGCGAACAGGGGGAGAGGACTGAAGCTTTCTTT	CSEQGERTEAFF
TRBV19	NA	TRBJ1-2	NA	TGTGCCAGTAGTATGGACAGCGATTATGGCTACACCTTC	CASSMDSDYGYTF
TRBV5-1	NA	TRBJ2-7	NA	TGCGCCAGCAGCCCACGGGACGGGGGTGGTGGGGACGAGCAGTACTTC	CASSPRDGGGGDEQYF
TRBV18	TRBD1	TRBJ1-6	NA	TGTGCCAGCTCACCAGGGACAGGCCCTTCACCCCTCCACTTT	CASSPGTGPSPLHF
TRBV4-1	NA	TRBJ1-1	once	TGCGCCAGCAGCCGACTACAGGGAGGCACTGAAGCTTTCTTT	CASSRLQGGTEAFF
TRBV9	NA	TRBJ2-5	NA	TGTGCCAGCAGCCCTGACGAGTGGGATCGGGAGACCCAGTACTTC	CASSPDEWDRETQYF
TRBV18	TRBD1	TRBJ2-1	once	TGTGCCAGCTCACCACCGGGACAGGGGTACAATGAGCAGTTCTTC	CASSPPGQGYNEQFF
TRBV28	NA	TRBJ1-5	NA	TGTGCCAGCAGTAATAGCAATCAGCCCCAGCATTTT	CASSNSNQPQHF
TRBV6-5	NA	TRBJ2-7	NA	TGTGCCAGCAGTCGCAGGGAAACGGGCGAGCAGTACTTC	CASSRRETGEQYF
TRBV5-4	NA	TRBJ1-3	NA	TGTGCCAGCAGCTTGAATTCAGGGGTTTATTCGGGAAACACCATATATTTT	CASSLNSGVYSGNTIYF
TRBV7-9	TRBD2	TRBJ2-3	NA	TGTGCCAGCACGCCGACTAGCGGAACAGATACGCAGTATTTT	CASTPTSGTDTQYF
TRBV7-6	TRBD1	TRBJ1-2	NA	TGTGCCAGCAGCCGGGGGACAGATGGCGGCTACACCTTC	CASSRGTDGGYTF
TRBV9	NA	TRBJ1-5	NA	TGTGCCAGCAGCGTAGATGGGGGAAATCAGCCCCAGCATTTT	CASSVDGGNQPQHF
TRBV5-4	TRBD1	TRBJ1-4	once	TGTGCCAGCAGCTCGACAGGGTTTAATGAAAAACTGTTTTTT	CASSSTGFNEKLFF
TRBV5-5	NA	TRBJ2-1	NA	TGTGCCAGCAGCCCTTCCCCTAGTATCCCCTACAATGAGCAGTTCTTC	CASSPSPSIPYNEQFF
TRBV5-1	NA	TRBJ2-2	NA	TGCGCCAGCAGCCAGGGACCGACAAGGAACACCGGGGAGCTGTTTTTT	CASSQGPTRNTGELFF
TRBV6-6	NA	TRBJ1-1	NA	TGTGCCAGCAGTCGTCCTGGGGGTGGGAACACTGAAGCTTTCTTT	CASSRPGGGNTEAFF
TRBV5-1	NA	TRBJ2-7	NA	TGCGCCAGCAGCTTGTCAGGGGCCATCTCCTACGAGCAGTACTTC	CASSLSGAISYEQYF
TRBV6-1	NA	TRBJ2-4	once	TGTGCCAGCAGTGAAGGGGGCAGGGCCGATATTATTCAGTACTTC	CASSEGGRADIIQYF
TRBV18	TRBD1	TRBJ2-5	NA	TGTGCCAGCTCACCAGGACAGGGGGCTCTGGAGACCCAGTACTTC	CASSPGQGALETQYF
TRBV5-1	NA	TRBJ1-1	NA	TGCGCCAGCAGCTTGGCCCCTAACATGGGCACTGAAGCTTTCTTT	CASSLAPNMGTEAFF
TRBV5-1	NA	TRBJ2-2	NA	TGCGCCAGCAGCCCCTTAAGTTCGGGGAAGAACACCGGGGAGCTGTTTTTT	CASSPLSSGKNTGELFF
TRBV6-5	NA	TRBJ2-1	NA	TGTGCCAGCCGGAGGGCCCAGGGTGGCAATGAGCAGTTCTTC	CASRRAQGGNEQFF
TRBV5-4	NA	TRBJ2-5	NA	TGTGCCAGCAGCATCGCAATGGGGCTCCCTAAACAAGAGACCCAGTACTTC	CASSIAMGLPKQETQYF
TRBV6-1	TRBD1	TRBJ2-7	NA	TGTGCCAGCAGTGTTACGACAGGGCCGTACGAGCAGTACTTC	CASSVTTGPYEQYF
TRBV6-4	TRBD1	TRBJ1-2	NA	TGTGCCAGCAGTGACCCAAATTTCCGGGACAGGGGGCCAGGCGGCTACACCTTC	CASSDPNFRDRGPGGYTF
TRBV25-1	TRBD1	TRBJ2-3	NA	TGTGCCAGCAGTGAAGCAGGGGGCGAGGATACGCAGTATTTT	CASSEAGGEDTQYF
TRBV18	TRBD2	TRBJ2-1	once	TGTGCCAGCTCACCATTGATAGCGGGAGGAAATTACAATGAGCAGTTCTTC	CASSPLIAGGNYNEQFF
TRBV11-2	NA	TRBJ1-5	NA	TGTGCCAGCAGCTTAGGAGGAGGGCCCAATCAGCCCCAGCATTTT	CASSLGGGPNQPQHF
TRBV2	TRBD2	TRBJ2-1	NA	TGTGCCAGCAGTGTAGCGAGCGGGGGCGGTGAGCAGTTCTTC	CASSVASGGGEQFF
TRBV25-1	TRBD1	TRBJ1-1	NA	TGTGCCAGCACCCGACAGGGGACGAACACTGAAGCTTTCTTT	CASTRQGTNTEAFF
TRBV30	TRBD1	TRBJ1-3	NA	TGTGCCACGGGACAGATCTCTGGAAACACCATATATTTT	CATGQISGNTIYF
TRBV2	NA	TRBJ2-1	NA	TGTGCCAGCAGTGGAAGCACGGCCTCAAGGGAGTTCTTC	CASSGSTASREFF
TRBV27	TRBD2	TRBJ2-4	NA	TGTGCCAGCAGTTTATCAATCCCAGGCAGGAGTTTAGCGGGAGGGTTGAAAAACATTCAGTACTTC	CASSLSIPGRSLAGGLKNIQYF
TRBV27	TRBD1	TRBJ1-2	NA	TGTGCCAGCAGTTTGGACAGGGGGCTCTATGGCTACACCTTC	CASSLDRGLYGYTF
TRBV9	TRBD2	TRBJ2-1	NA	TGTGCCAGCAGCGGAGGGACTAGCGGGAGTTATAATGAGCAGTTCTTC	CASSGGTSGSYNEQFF
TRBV6-1	NA	TRBJ1-3	NA	TGTGCCAGCAGTGAATCCCTACAGCCACACACCATATATTTT	CASSESLQPHTIYF
TRBV12-5	NA	TRBJ2-3	NA	TGTGCTAGTGGCCCGGGCTCTTCAGCACCAGATACGCAGTATTTT	CASGPGSSAPDTQYF
TRBV9	NA	TRBJ2-3	NA	TGTGCCAGCAGCGTTACTAGCACAGATACGCAGTATTTT	CASSVTSTDTQYF
TRBV5-1	NA	TRBJ1-1	NA	TGCGCCAGCAGCTTGGAGAGAGGCGACACTGAAGCTTTCTTT	CASSLERGDTEAFF
TRBV19	TRBD1	TRBJ1-2	NA	TGTGCCAGCCTAATTCCGGGACAGAAAAACTATGGCTACACCTTC	CASLIPGQKNYGYTF
TRBV19	TRBD1	TRBJ1-5	NA	TGTGCCAGTAGACCGGGACAGATAGCTTTTAGCAATCAGCCCCAGCATTTT	CASRPGQIAFSNQPQHF
TRBV7-9	NA	TRBJ2-3	once	TGTGCCAGCAGCTCGAGCACAGATACGCAGTATTTT	CASSSSTDTQYF
TRBV2	TRBD1	TRBJ1-2	NA	TGTGCCAGCAGTGAAGGGGACAGGCTCCTGGGTGGCTACACCTTC	CASSEGDRLLGGYTF
TRBV29-1	TRBD1	TRBJ1-2	NA	TGCAGCGTTGCGGACAGGGGGACCACTACTCTTGGCTACACCTTC	CSVADRGTTTLGYTF
TRBV7-6	NA	TRBJ2-1	NA	TGTGCCAGCAGCCCCAGAGGGGTTAACCATGAGCAGTTCTTC	CASSPRGVNHEQFF